These 5 T cell receptor beta chains share one sample of origin, sequenced in a study of OX40 agonist ivuxolimab in advanced cancers. Here immunoSEQ multiplex PCR was the method, and the copy in TCRdb shows in-frame clones only, minus some. The top ten clones hold less than 3.5% of a sample with about 64,000 clones, approximately 84% of them seen once. The sequencing here drew on CD4+ or CD8+ T cells sorted from blood, taken in a trial of the OX40 agonist ivuxolimab. The source of these receptors is an adult with an advanced solid tumor such as melanoma, head and neck, liver or kidney cancer.

V and J are TRBV30 and TRBJ2-3; 8 bases are a match to TRBD1. CDR1 and CDR2 (germline): GTSNPN, SVGIG (reference sequence). Losses at the gene ends were 7 bases for V and 2 bases for J; bases not matched to a gene: 8. The CDR3 loop spans 14 amino acids. CDR3 DNA: TGTGCCTCAAGAGGGACAGGAGCCACAGATACGCAGTATTTT. Translation: CASRGTGATDTQYF. Full variable domain (outside the CDR3, taken from reference TRBV30 and TRBJ2-3): SQTIHQWPATLVQPVGSPLSLECTVEGTSNPNLYWYRQAAGRGLQLLFYSVGIGQISSEVPQNLSASRPQDRQFILSSKKLLLSDSGFYLCASRGTGATDTQYFGPGTRLTVL.

This chain connects TRBV6-5 to TRBJ2-7; 7 nucleotides line up with TRBD1. The J segment lost 7 bases and the V segment lost 2 bases, leaving 5 bases of the junction unmatched. This CDR3 spans 13 amino acids. Germline CDR1 and CDR2: MNHEY and SVGAGI. CDR3 nucleotides: TGTGCCAGCAGTTACGACAGGGATAGGGAGCAGTACTTC. Its translation: CASSYDRDREQYF.

V is TRBV7-2 and J is TRBJ1-1, with a possible D match to TRBD1 (5 bases). The CDR3 length is 15 residues. CDR1 SGHTA and CDR2 FQGNSA come from the germline V gene. With 8 bases removed from V and 5 bases from J, the gap between germline ends came to 21 bases. In DNA, the CDR3 is TGTGCCAGCCGTAAAGGGGCCTCCCGGAGGACTGAAGCTTTCTTT. This encodes CASRKGASRRTEAFF.

The chain employs TRBV27 and TRBJ2-5, with no clear D. Between the trimmed V and J ends, which lost 2 bases and 5 bases, there was a span of 12 bases. This CDR3 contains 14 residues. Germline V gives CDR1 MNHEY, CDR2 SMNVEV (reference sequence). CDR3 region: CASSLLSTSETQYF. CDR3 sequence (DNA): TGTGCCAGCAGTTTACTTTCTACAAGCGAGACCCAGTACTTC.

The chain carries TRBV7-8 and TRBJ2-3; D may be TRBD1 (6 bases). CDR1 SGHVS and CDR2 FQNEAQ come from the germline V gene. The germline V and J ends were trimmed by 1 base and 1 base, with 6 bases remaining between them. The CDR3 is made up of 14 amino acids. The CDR3 protein is CASSLGGRTDTQYF. CDR3 DNA sequence: TGTGCCAGCAGCTTAGGGGGGCGCACAGATACGCAGTATTTT. The full variable domain, completed using reference TRBV7-8 and TRBJ2-3, is GAGVSQSPRYKVAKRGQDVALRCDPISGHVSLFWYQQALGQGPEFLTYFQNEAQLDKSGLPSDRFFAERPEGSVSTLKIQRTQQEDSAVYLCASSLGGRTDTQYFGPGTRLTVL.